The clone carrying this T cell receptor (beta chain) was counted between two and nine times. Its antigen is as yet unknown. The data stem from a study of early stage breast cancer tumors. Study-wide context: The ER+/PR+/HER2- tumors included 7 or 8 ductal and a few lobular carcinomas. Study-level results: Compared with adjacent normal breast, tumors showed approximately 2.5-fold denser, more clonal T cells.

This CDR3 has 12 residues. Germline CDR1 and CDR2: LNHDA and SQIVND (reference sequence). Trimming shortened V by 3 bases and J by 4 bases, and 6 bases separated the two germline ends. Method: immunoSEQ multiplex PCR; TCRdb's copy keeps in-frame clones and lacks some. There are 35,000 to 45,000 clones in the sample; about 68% occur only once, and roughly 7% lies in the top ten. The V call is TRBV19, the J call TRBJ1-1, with D possibly TRBD1 on 5 matching bases. This TCR derives from a person aged 55 to 70 with breast cancer. Material for sequencing was blood. This chain's CDR3 is CASSITGTEAFF. Written as DNA, the CDR3 is TGTGCCAGTAGTATTACAGGCACTGAAGCTTTCTTT. The whole variable domain, filled in from reference TRBV19 and TRBJ1-1, reads DGGITQSPKYLFRKEGQNVTLSCEQNLNHDAMYWYRQDPGQGLRLIYYSQIVNDFQKGDIAEGYSVSREKKESFPLTVTSAQKNPTAFYLCASSITGTEAFFGQGTRLTVV.